The 20 T cell receptor beta chains below were found in one sample sequenced in a study of blood T cell repertoires in COVID-19. Libraries were prepared by immunoSEQ multiplex PCR; TCRdb keeps only in-frame clonotypes and omits some of them. The sample carries fewer than 300,000 clones, approximately 85% recorded once. Sequencing input: peripheral blood. The receptors were sampled from a human donor with COVID-19, enrolled during active disease. The donor label of this sample is uncertain.

Of note for this clone: Mismatch with germline at one junction end may stem from a read error. The rearrangement uses TRBV7-9 and TRBJ2-3, with 9 positions matching TRBD2. This CDR3 has 16 amino acids. CDR1 and CDR2 from the germline V gene are SEHNR and FQNEAQ (reference sequence). The CDR3 reads CASILQRASGADTQYF. Here the CDR3 DNA reads TGTGCCAGCATCTTACAGAGGGCTAGCGGGGCAGATACGCAGTATTTT. Using reference TRBV7-9 and TRBJ2-3 for the parts outside the CDR3, the full variable domain is DTGVSQNPRHKITKRGQNVTFRCDPISEHNRLYWYRQTLGQGPEFLTYFQNEAQLEKSRLLSDRFSAERPKGSFSTLEIQRTEQGDSAMYLCASILQRASGADTQYFGPGTRLTVL.

The chain is built from TRBV28 and TRBJ1-6; 9 bases fit TRBD1. The ends lost 4 bases at V and 7 bases at J; junction bases unmatched: 8. This CDR3 region has 16 residues. Germline CDR1 and CDR2: MDHEN and SYDVKM. CDR3 DNA: TGTGCCAGCAGTTCCTCCCACAGGGGGCTGAATTCACCCCTCCACTTT. It yields the protein CASSSSHRGLNSPLHF.

The rearrangement joins TRBV4-1 to TRBJ2-7, with a tentative D call TRBD2 (5 bases). V dropped 0 bases and J dropped 2 bases, with 14 bases sitting between them. CDR1 and CDR2 (germline): MGHRA, YSYEKL. The CDR3 is made up of 16 amino acids. CDR3 sequence: CASSQEIGRRTYEQYF. CDR3 nucleotides: TGCGCCAGCAGCCAAGAGATCGGCAGGAGGACCTACGAGCAGTACTTC.

The chain recombines TRBV5-1 with TRBJ1-2; 7 nucleotides align to TRBD1. Germline CDR1 SGHRS, CDR2 YFSETQ. The trim removed 2 bases at V and 7 bases at J, leaving 8 bases unmatched. The CDR3 is 14 residues long. The CDR3 is CASSFRTGDVGYTF. The CDR3 DNA reads TGCGCCAGCAGCTTCCGGACAGGAGACGTTGGCTACACCTTC.

This chain links TRBV6-5 with TRBJ1-1; no firm D call. V was clipped by 8 bases and J by 8 bases, with 12 bases between them. The CDR3 totals 11 residues. Per the germline V gene, CDR1 is MNHEY and CDR2 is SVGAGI. In DNA, the CDR3 is TGTGCCAGCGTGAAGAGGGCGGAAGCTTTCTTT. Residues: CASVKRAEAFF.

This clone was seen once. The genes are TRBV27 and TRBJ1-2; 10 bases are shared with TRBD1. From germline, CDR1 is MNHEY and CDR2 SMNVEV (reference sequence). This CDR3 is built from 15 residues. The V segment lost 6 bases and the J segment 4 bases; nucleotides outside the gene matches: 8. CDR3 residues: CASSLNRDRGYGYTF. The CDR3 bases are TGTGCCAGCAGCTTAAACCGGGACAGGGGCTATGGCTACACCTTC.

In nucleotides, the CDR3 is TGTGCCAGCAGTGTAGGTTTACTAGTCGAAGAGACCCAGTACTTC. Residues: CASSVGLLVEETQYF. V usage is TRBV2 and J usage is TRBJ2-5; D is possibly TRBD2 (5 bases). Germline CDR1 and CDR2: SNHLY and FYNNEI. This CDR3 comprises 15 residues. Trimming removed 4 bases from V and 3 bases from J, with 15 bases in between.

The V and J genes are TRBV18 and TRBJ2-5; 7 nucleotides align to TRBD1. CDR1 and CDR2 (germline): KGHSH, LQKENI. Unmatched junction bases numbered 4, after V lost 6 bases and J lost 0 bases. This CDR3 has 14 residues. The CDR3 loop is CASSLGQDQETQYF. The CDR3 DNA is TGTGCCAGCTCCCTCGGACAGGACCAAGAGACCCAGTACTTC.

The chain is built from TRBV7-9 and TRBJ1-2, with 10 bases lining up with TRBD1. Germline V CDR1 and CDR2: SEHNR, FQNEAQ (reference sequence). This CDR3 is 16 amino acids long. The ends lost 0 bases at V and 2 bases at J; junction bases unmatched: 3. In nucleotides, the CDR3 is TGTGCCAGCAGCTTAGCCCCGGGACAGGGGAACTATGGCTACACCTTC. Translation gives CASSLAPGQGNYGYTF.

The chain links TRBV12-3 or TRBV12-4 to TRBJ2-7, with 7 bases aligning to TRBD1. V lost 5 bases, J lost 4 bases, and 2 bases stayed unmatched. The CDR3 sequence is 12 residues long. The CDR3 sequence is CASSRDSYEQYF. As DNA, the CDR3 is TGTGCCAGCAGTCGGGACAGTTACGAGCAGTACTTC.

This clone was detected only a few times. This sequence joins TRBV4-3 and TRBJ1-1; a weak D match, TRBD1 (6 bases). From germline, CDR1 is LGHNA and CDR2 YSLEER. CDR3 length: 15 amino acids. Trimming stripped 0 bases from V and 1 base from J, with 9 bases between. The CDR3 region is CASSQDVGGNTEAFF. Written as DNA, the CDR3 is TGCGCCAGCAGCCAAGATGTAGGGGGGAACACTGAAGCTTTCTTT.

The CDR3 reads CASSQVDSNYGYTF. CDR3 sequence (DNA): TGTGCCAGCAGCCAAGTGGACAGTAACTATGGCTACACCTTC. The V call is TRBV3-1 (or the pseudogene TRBV3-2), the J call TRBJ1-2, with a tentative D call TRBD1 (6 bases). Trimming took 1 base from V and 1 from J, leaving 7 bases between them. CDR3 length: 14 residues. CDR1 and CDR2 from the germline V gene are LGHDT and YNNKEL (reference sequence).

This clone has more than one count but fewer than ten. V usage is TRBV5-6 and J usage is TRBJ2-7, with D maybe TRBD1 (5 bases). This CDR3 comprises 12 residues. Germline assignment: CDR1 SGHDT and CDR2 YYEEEE. V was trimmed by 3 bases and J by 3 bases, leaving 7 bases between them. CDR3 protein: CASSSDSYEQYF. CDR3 in DNA: TGTGCCAGCAGCTCCGACAGCTACGAGCAGTACTTC. Looking up the rest from reference TRBV5-6 and TRBJ2-7 gives the full variable domain: DAGVTQSPTHLIKTRGQQVTLRCSPKSGHDTVSWYQQALGQGPQFIFQYYEEEERQRGNFPDRFSGHQFPNYSSELNVNALLLGDSALYLCASSSDSYEQYFGPGTRLTVT.

In this sample, this clone turned up a few times. The chain recombines TRBV21-1 with TRBJ2-1; the DNA was not used to check the table's D call, TRBD1. TRBV21-1 corresponds to a pseudogene. The CDR3 sequence is 12 residues long. The CDR3 sequence is CASSRALNEQFF. DNA for the CDR3: TGTGCCAGCAGCAGGGCACTGAATGAGCAGTTCTTC.

This chain uses TRBV11-1 with TRBJ2-1, with D unresolved. CDR1 is SGHAT and CDR2 is FQDESV in the germline V gene (reference sequence). The CDR3 runs to 12 residues. Between the trimmed V and J ends, which lost 3 bases and 12 bases, there was a span of 12 bases. CDR3 sequence: CASSLNFFWQFF. The CDR3 region has the DNA TGTGCCAGCAGCTTGAACTTTTTCTGGCAGTTCTTC.

This clone was detected only a few times. This sequence joins TRBV10-3 and TRBJ2-5; 8 nucleotides match TRBD2. The CDR3 runs 18 residues. Germline-derived CDR1 and CDR2 are ENHRY and SYGVKD. Trimming removed 0 bases from V and 0 bases from J; junction bases left unmatched: 9. DNA for the CDR3: TGTGCCATCAGTGAGTCGCGGCTAGCGGGTCTGTACCAAGAGACCCAGTACTTC. Translated: CAISESRLAGLYQETQYF.

The chain links TRBV11-2 to TRBJ2-7, with 9 bases aligning to TRBD2. This CDR3 has 17 residues. Trimming cost V 0 bases and J 1 base; bases outside gene matches: 7. CDR1 is SGHAT, CDR2 FQNNGV, per germline. Here the CDR3 DNA reads TGTGCCAGCAGCTTAGATGCGGCTAGCGGGATTTCCTACGAGCAGTACTTC. It yields the protein CASSLDAASGISYEQYF.

This sequence joins TRBV19 and TRBJ1-6; 12 bases fit TRBD1. From germline, CDR1 is LNHDA and CDR2 SQIVND (reference sequence). The CDR3 runs 17 residues. Trimming cost V 6 bases and J 11 bases; bases outside gene matches: 14. The CDR3 here is CASRAPPGTGGEAPLHF. CDR3 DNA sequence: TGTGCCAGTAGAGCCCCCCCCGGGACAGGGGGCGAGGCACCCCTCCACTTT.

The chain uses TRBV11-3 and TRBJ1-1, with 7 bases identical to TRBD1. V trimming: 3 bases; J trimming: 5 bases; junction bases outside the gene matches: 6. Germline V lookup: CDR1 SGHNT, CDR2 YENEEA. The CDR3 has 14 amino acids. CDR3 DNA: TGTGCCAGCAGCTTGACAGGGATGGGGACTGAAGCTTTCTTT. As protein: CASSLTGMGTEAFF.

This CDR3 reads CASSLYREGNTEAFF. CDR3 nucleotide sequence: TGTGCCAGCAGTTTATATAGGGAGGGAAACACTGAAGCTTTCTTT. V usage is TRBV27 and J usage is TRBJ1-1; D remains ambiguous. Germline V gene lookup returns CDR1 MNHEY and CDR2 SMNVEV (reference sequence). This CDR3 region has 15 residues. V was trimmed by 1 base and J by 2 bases, leaving 11 bases between them.